This TCR beta chain derives from a study of T-cell reconstitution after alpha-beta-depleted transplantation in children. This CDR3 has 16 residues. Trimming took 3 bases from V and 4 from J; bases not matched to a gene: 9. The germline CDR1 and CDR2 sequences are SGDLS and YYNGEE. This clonotype was picked up a small number of times. Unique molecular identifiers were built into the TCRbeta library. TCRdb analysed the PCR reads with MiXCR anew, one entry per CDR3 protein. The profile covers roughly 300,000 distinct CDR3 sequences, with over 9% appearing a single time and more than 2% taken by the ten largest.

This sample comprised PBMCs from the stem cell graft donor, obtained from the stem cell graft. The clonotype comes from a human donor who donated a stem cell graft to a child with acute lymphoblastic leukemia. The chain combines TRBV9 with TRBJ2-5; 10 bases match TRBD2. CDR3 sequence: CASSAHLSGRGETQYF. CDR3 in DNA: TGTGCCAGCAGCGCCCATCTAAGCGGGAGGGGAGAGACCCAGTACTTC.